Described below is a single T cell receptor beta chain sequence and its context. V was trimmed by 6 bases and J by 6 bases, leaving 18 bases between them. The length of the CDR3 is 14 residues. Germline CDR1 and CDR2: MNHEY and SVGAGI. The sample belongs to a study of blood T cell repertoires in COVID-19. Whole-study context: The study drew acute and convalescent COVID-19 samples from the United States, Italy and Spain.

Generated by immunoSEQ multiplex PCR, the TCRdb table keeps only in-frame clones and is missing some. The sample holds some 150,000 clones, 87% seen once. The rearrangement joins TRBV6-5 to TRBJ2-7; D might be TRBD2 (5 bases). This TCR came from a man in his fifties who had recovered from COVID-19. The source material was peripheral blood. CDR3 nucleotides: TGTGCCAGCAGACGAGCGTCGGGGATGGGCGAGCAGTACTTC. Its translation is CASRRASGMGEQYF.